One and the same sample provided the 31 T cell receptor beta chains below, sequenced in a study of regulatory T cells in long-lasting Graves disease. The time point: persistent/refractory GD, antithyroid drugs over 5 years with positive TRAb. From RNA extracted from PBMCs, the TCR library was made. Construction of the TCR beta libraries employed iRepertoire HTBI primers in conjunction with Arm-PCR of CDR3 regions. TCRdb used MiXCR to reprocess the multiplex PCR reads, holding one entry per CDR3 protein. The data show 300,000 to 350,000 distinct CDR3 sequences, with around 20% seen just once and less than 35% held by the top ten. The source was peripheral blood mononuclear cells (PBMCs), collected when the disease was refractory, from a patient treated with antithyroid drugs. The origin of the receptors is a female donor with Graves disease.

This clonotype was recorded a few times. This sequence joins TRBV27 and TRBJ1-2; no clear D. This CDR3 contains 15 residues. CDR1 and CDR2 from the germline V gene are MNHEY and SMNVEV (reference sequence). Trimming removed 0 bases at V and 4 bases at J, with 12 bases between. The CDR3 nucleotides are TGTGCCAGCAGTTTATCGATCCGGTTCCCCTATGGCTACACCTTC. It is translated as CASSLSIRFPYGYTF.

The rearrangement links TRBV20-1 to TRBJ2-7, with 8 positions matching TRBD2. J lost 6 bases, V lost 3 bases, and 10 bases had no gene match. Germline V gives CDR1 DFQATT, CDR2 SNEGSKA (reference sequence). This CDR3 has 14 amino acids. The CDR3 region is CSARKAGGVVEQYF. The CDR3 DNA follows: TGCAGTGCTAGGAAGGCGGGAGGCGTCGTCGAGCAGTACTTC.

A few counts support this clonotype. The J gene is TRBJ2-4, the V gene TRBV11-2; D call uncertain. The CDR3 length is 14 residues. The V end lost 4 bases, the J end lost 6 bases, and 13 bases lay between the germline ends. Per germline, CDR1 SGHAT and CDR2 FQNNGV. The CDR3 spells CASSWPRRANIQYF. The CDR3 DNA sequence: TGTGCCAGCAGCTGGCCCCGGCGCGCAAACATTCAGTACTTC. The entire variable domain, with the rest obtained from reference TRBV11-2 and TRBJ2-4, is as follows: EAGVAQSPRYKIIEKRQSVAFWCNPISGHATLYWYQQILGQGPKLLIQFQNNGVVDDSQLPKDRFSAERLKGVDSTLKIQPAKLEDSAVYLCASSWPRRANIQYFGAGTRLSVL.

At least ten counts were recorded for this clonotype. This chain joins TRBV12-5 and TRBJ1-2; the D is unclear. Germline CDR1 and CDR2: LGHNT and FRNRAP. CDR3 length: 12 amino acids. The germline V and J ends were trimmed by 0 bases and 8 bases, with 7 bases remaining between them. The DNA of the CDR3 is TGTGCTAGTGGTTTGGTAGGGTCGGGCTACACCTTC. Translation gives CASGLVGSGYTF.

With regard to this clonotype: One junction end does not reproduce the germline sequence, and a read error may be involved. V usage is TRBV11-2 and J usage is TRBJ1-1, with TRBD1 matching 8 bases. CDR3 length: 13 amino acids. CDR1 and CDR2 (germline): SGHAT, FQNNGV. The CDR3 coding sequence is TGTGCCAGCAGCCCTGACAGGGGCACTGAAGCTTCCTTT. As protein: CASSPDRGTEASF.

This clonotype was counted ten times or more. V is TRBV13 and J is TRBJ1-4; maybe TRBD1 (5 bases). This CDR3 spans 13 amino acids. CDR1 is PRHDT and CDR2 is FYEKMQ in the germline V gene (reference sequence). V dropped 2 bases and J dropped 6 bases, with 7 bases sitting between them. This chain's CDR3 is CASSLQGDEKLFF. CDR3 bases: TGTGCCAGCAGCTTACAGGGTGATGAAAAACTGTTTTTT.

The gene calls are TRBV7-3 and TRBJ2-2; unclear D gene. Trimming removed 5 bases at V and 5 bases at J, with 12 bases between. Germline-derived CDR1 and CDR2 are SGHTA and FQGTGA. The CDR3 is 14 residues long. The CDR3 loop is CASSHGGPTGELFF. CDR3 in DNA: TGTGCCAGCAGCCATGGTGGCCCAACCGGGGAGCTGTTTTTT.

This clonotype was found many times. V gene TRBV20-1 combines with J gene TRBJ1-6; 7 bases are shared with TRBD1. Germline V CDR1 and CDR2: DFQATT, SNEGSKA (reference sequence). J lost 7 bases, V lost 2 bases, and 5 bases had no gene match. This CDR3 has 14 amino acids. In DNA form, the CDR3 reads TGCAGTGCTAGACTAGAGGACAGGAATTCACCCCTCCACTTT. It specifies CSARLEDRNSPLHF.

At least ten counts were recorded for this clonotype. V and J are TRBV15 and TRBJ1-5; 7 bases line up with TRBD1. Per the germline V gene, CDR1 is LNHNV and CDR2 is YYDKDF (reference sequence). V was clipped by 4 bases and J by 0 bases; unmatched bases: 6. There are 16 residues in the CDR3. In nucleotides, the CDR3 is TGTGCCACCAGCACAGACAGGGTCTATAGCAATCAGCCCCAGCATTTT. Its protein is CATSTDRVYSNQPQHF.

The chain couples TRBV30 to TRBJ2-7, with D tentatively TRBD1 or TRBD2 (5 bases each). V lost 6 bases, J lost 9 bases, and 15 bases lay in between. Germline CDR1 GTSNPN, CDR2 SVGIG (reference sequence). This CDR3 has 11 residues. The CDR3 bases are TGTGCCTGCAGAGGGGTGTCGGGGCAGTACTTC. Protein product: CACRGVSGQYF.

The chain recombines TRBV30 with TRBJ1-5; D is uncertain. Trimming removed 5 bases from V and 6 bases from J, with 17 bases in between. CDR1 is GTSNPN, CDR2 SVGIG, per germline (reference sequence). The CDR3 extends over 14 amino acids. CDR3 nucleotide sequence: TGTGCCTGGGCCCCCGGGATAGGGTTTCAGCCCCAGCATTTT. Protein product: CAWAPGIGFQPQHF.

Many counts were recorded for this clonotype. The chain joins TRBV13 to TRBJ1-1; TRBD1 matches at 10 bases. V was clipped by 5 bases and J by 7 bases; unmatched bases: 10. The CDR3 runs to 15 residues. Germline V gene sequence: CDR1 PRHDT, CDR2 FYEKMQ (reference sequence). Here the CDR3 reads CASSTRGTGVGEAFF. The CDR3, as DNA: TGTGCCAGCAGCACTAGAGGGACAGGGGTGGGTGAAGCTTTCTTT. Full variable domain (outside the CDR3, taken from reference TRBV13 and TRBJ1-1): AAGVIQSPRHLIKEKRETATLKCYPIPRHDTVYWYQQGPGQDPQFLISFYEKMQSDKGSIPDRFSAQQFSDYHSELNMSSLELGDSALYFCASSTRGTGVGEAFFGQGTRLTVV.

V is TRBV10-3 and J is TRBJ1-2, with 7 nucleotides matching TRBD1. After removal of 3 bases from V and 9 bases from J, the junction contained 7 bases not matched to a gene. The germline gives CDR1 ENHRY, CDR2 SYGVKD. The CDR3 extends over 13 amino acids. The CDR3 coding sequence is TGTGCCATCAGTGATGGACAGGACTTAAGCTACACCTTC. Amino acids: CAISDGQDLSYTF.

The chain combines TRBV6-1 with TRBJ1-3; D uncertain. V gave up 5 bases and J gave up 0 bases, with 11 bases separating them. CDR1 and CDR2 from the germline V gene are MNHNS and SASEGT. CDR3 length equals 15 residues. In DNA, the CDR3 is TGTGCCAGCAGTCTCAGCTTCTACTCTGGAAACACCATATATTTT. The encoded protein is CASSLSFYSGNTIYF.

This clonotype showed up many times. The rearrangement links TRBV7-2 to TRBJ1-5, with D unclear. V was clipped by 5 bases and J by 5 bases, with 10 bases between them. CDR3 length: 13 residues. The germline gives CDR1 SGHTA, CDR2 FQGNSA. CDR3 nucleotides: TGTGCCAGCAGCCGGTCCCTGTATCAGCCCCAGCATTTT. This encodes CASSRSLYQPQHF.

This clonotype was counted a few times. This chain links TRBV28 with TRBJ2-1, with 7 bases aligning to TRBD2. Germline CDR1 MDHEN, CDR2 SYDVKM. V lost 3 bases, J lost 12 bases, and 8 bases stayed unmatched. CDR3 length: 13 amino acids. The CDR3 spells CASSLGGGSVQFF. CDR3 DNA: TGTGCCAGCAGTTTGGGGGGGGGGAGCGTGCAGTTCTTC.

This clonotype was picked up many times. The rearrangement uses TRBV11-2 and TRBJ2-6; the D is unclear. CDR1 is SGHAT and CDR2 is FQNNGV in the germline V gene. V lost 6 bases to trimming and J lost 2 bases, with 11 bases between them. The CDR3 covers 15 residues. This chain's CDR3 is CASRQPRAGANVLTF. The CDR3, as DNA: TGTGCCAGCAGACAACCGCGAGCTGGGGCCAACGTCCTGACTTTC.

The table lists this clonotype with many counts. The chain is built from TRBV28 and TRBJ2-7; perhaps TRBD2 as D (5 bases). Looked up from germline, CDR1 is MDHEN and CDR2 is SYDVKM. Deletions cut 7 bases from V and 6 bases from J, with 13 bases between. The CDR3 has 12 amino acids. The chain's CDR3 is CASKLSEGEQYF. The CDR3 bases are TGTGCCAGCAAACTCTCTGAGGGCGAGCAGTACTTC.

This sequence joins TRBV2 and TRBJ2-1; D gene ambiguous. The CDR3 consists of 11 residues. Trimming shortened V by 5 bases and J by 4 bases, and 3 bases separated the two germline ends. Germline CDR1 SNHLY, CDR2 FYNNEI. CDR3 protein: CASSIYNEQFF. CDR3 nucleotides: TGTGCCAGCAGTATTTACAATGAGCAGTTCTTC.

Here the CDR3 reads CASSRYGNSGANVLTF. The CDR3 DNA follows: TGTGCCAGCAGCAGATACGGTAACTCTGGGGCCAACGTCCTGACTTTC. The chain uses TRBV6-2 or TRBV6-3 and TRBJ2-6; D not certain. V lost 6 bases and J 0 bases, leaving 12 bases between the germline ends. This CDR3 has 16 residues. In germline, CDR1 is MNHEY, CDR2 SVGEGT.

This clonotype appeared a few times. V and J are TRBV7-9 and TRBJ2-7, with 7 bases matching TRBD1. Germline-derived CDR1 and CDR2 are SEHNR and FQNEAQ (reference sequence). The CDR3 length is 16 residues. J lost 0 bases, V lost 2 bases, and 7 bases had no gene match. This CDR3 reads CASSLLSGQSSYEQYF. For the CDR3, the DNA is TGTGCCAGCAGCTTACTTTCGGGACAGAGCTCCTACGAGCAGTACTTC.

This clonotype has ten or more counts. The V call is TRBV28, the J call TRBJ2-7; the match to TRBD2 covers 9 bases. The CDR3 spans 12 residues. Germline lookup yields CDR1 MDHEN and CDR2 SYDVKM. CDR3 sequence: CGVAGEGYEQYF. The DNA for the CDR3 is TGTGGAGTAGCGGGAGAGGGCTACGAGCAGTACTTC.

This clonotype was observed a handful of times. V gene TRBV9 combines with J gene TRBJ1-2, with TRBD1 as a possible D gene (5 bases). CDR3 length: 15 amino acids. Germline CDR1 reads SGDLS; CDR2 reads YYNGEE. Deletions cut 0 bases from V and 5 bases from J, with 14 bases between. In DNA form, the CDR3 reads TGTGCCAGCAGCGTAGATGGGGCCGGGGGATATGGCTACACCTTC. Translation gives CASSVDGAGGYGYTF.

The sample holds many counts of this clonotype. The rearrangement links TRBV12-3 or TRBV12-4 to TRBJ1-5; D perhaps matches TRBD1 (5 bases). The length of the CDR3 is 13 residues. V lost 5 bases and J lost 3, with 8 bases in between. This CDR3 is CASSDRLNQPQHF. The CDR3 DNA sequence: TGTGCCAGCAGTGACAGACTCAATCAGCCCCAGCATTTT.

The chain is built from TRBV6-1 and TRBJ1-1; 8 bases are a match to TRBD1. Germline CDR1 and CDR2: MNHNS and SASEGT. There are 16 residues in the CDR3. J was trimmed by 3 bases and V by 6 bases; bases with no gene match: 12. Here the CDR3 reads CASRGDRSRMDTEAFF. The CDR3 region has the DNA TGTGCCAGCAGAGGGGACAGGTCCAGGATGGACACTGAAGCTTTCTTT.

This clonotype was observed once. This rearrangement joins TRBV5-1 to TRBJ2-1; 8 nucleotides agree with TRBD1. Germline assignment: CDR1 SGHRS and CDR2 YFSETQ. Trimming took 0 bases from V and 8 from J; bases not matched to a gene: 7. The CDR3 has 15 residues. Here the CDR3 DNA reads TGCGCCAGCAGCTTGGCAGGACAGGGATTGGATGAGCAGTTCTTC. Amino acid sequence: CASSLAGQGLDEQFF.

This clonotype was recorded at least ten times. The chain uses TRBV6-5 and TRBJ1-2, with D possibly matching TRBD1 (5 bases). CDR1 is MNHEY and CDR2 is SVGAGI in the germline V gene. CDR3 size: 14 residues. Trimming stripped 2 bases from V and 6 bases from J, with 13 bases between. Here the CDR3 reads CASSYGFQGHGYTF. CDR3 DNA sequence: TGTGCCAGCAGTTACGGCTTTCAGGGACATGGCTACACCTTC.

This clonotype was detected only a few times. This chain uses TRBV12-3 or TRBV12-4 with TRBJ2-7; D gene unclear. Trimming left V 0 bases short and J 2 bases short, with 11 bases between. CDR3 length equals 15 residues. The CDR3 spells CASSLAAPSTYEQYF. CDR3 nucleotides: TGTGCCAGCAGTTTAGCTGCCCCCAGTACCTACGAGCAGTACTTC.

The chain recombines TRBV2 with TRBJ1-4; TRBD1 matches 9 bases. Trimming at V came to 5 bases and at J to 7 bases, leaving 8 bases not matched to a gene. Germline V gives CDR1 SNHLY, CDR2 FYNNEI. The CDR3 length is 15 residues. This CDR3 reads CASSRDRAAFEKLFF. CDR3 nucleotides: TGTGCCAGCAGTCGGGACAGGGCAGCGTTTGAAAAACTGTTTTTT.

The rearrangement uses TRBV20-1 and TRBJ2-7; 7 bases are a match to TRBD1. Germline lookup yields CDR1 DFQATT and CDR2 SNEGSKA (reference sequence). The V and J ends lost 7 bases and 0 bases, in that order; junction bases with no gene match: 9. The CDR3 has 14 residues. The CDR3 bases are TGCAGTGTCTCGGACAGGAGGAGCTCCTACGAGCAGTACTTC. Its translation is CSVSDRRSSYEQYF.

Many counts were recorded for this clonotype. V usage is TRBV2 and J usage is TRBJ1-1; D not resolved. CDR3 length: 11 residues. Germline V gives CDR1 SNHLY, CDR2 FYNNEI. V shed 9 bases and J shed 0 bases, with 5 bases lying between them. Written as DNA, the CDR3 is TGTGCCAGTACAGTGAACACTGAAGCTTTCTTT. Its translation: CASTVNTEAFF.